This passage covers 22 T cell receptor beta chains from one sample sequenced in a study of T cell changes during pregnancy in multiple sclerosis. Repertoires were generated with immunoSEQ multiplex PCR, while TCRdb's copy carries only in-frame clones and drops some. This sample has just over 30,000 clones, with around 89% found just once. The specimen comprised CD8+ T cells from peripheral blood mononuclear cells, sampled in the second trimester of pregnancy. All receptors come from a female donor with multiple sclerosis, enrolled in a pregnancy study.

The chain couples TRBV4-3 to TRBJ2-3; TRBD2 agrees at 14 bases. Losses at the gene ends were 2 bases for V and 7 bases for J; bases not matched to a gene: 20. The CDR3 is 21 amino acids. Germline CDR1 is LGHNA and CDR2 is YSLEER. The CDR3 here is CASSQMTLGLAGEEALNTQYF. The CDR3 DNA reads TGCGCCAGCAGCCAAATGACTCTGGGACTAGCGGGAGAAGAGGCACTTAATACGCAGTATTTT.

The CDR3 reads CASSPDRSLPDYGYTF. Here the CDR3 DNA reads TGTGCCAGCAGTCCGGACAGGAGCTTGCCTGACTATGGCTACACCTTC. The V call is TRBV27, the J call TRBJ1-2, with 7 bases aligning to TRBD1. This CDR3 is 16 amino acids long. Per germline, CDR1 MNHEY and CDR2 SMNVEV (reference sequence). V lost 5 bases to trimming and J lost 3 bases; unmatched junction nucleotides: 12.

This clone occurred a few times. V and J are TRBV10-3 and TRBJ2-1; D remains unclear. Germline CDR1 reads ENHRY; CDR2 reads SYGVKD. The CDR3 contains 13 residues. Between the trimmed V and J ends, which lost 4 bases and 2 bases, there was a span of 6 bases. As DNA, the CDR3 is TGTGCCATCAGTGCCGCAGCCTACAATGAGCAGTTCTTC. Translated, it gives CAISAAAYNEQFF.

V gene TRBV14 combines with J gene TRBJ2-3, with D perhaps TRBD1 (6 bases). Germline lookup yields CDR1 SGHDN and CDR2 FVKESK. This CDR3 contains 14 residues. Trimming removed 5 bases from V and 4 bases from J, with 13 bases in between. CDR3 in DNA: TGTGCCAGCAGCAGTCGACAGGTACCAGATACGCAGTATTTT. It translates to CASSSRQVPDTQYF.

V and J are TRBV25-1 and TRBJ2-3, with 7 nucleotides matching TRBD2. The CDR3 spans 14 residues. Trimming took 8 bases from V and 2 from J; bases not matched to a gene: 7. The V gene's germline CDR1 is MGHDK and CDR2 SYGVNS. The chain's CDR3 is CASPKAGYTDTQYF. For the CDR3, the DNA is TGTGCCAGCCCTAAAGCGGGGTACACAGATACGCAGTATTTT.

The chain uses TRBV4-3 and TRBJ2-3; D might be TRBD2 (5 bases). Germline V lookup: CDR1 LGHNA, CDR2 YSLEER. The CDR3 spans 15 residues. V was trimmed by 0 bases and J by 0 bases, leaving 7 bases between them. The CDR3 DNA sequence: TGCGCCAGCAGCCAAGATGGACTTAGCACAGATACGCAGTATTTT. Protein sequence: CASSQDGLSTDTQYF.

This rearrangement joins TRBV2 to TRBJ2-6; 8 bases are a match to TRBD1. The CDR3 consists of 20 residues. Germline CDR1 reads SNHLY; CDR2 reads FYNNEI. J lost 0 bases, V lost 6 bases, and 16 bases had no gene match. CDR3 loop: CASRVPWAGTGLSGANVLTF. The CDR3 DNA follows: TGTGCCAGCAGAGTACCCTGGGCCGGGACAGGCCTCTCTGGGGCCAACGTCCTGACTTTC.

CDR3 protein: CASSFKGSYTF. Written as DNA, the CDR3 is TGTGCCAGCAGCTTCAAGGGGAGCTACACCTTC. The chain combines TRBV7-9 with TRBJ1-2, with a tentative D call TRBD1 (5 bases). The germline V and J ends were trimmed by 3 bases and 9 bases, with 8 bases remaining between them. Germline V gene lookup returns CDR1 SEHNR and CDR2 FQNEAQ (reference sequence). This CDR3 comprises 11 residues.

In its sample, this clone was seen a few times. V is TRBV29-1 and J is TRBJ1-1, with TRBD1 as a possible D gene (6 bases). Per germline, CDR1 SQVTM and CDR2 ANQGSEA. V lost 6 bases to trimming and J lost 1 base, with 9 bases between them. The CDR3 consists of 12 residues. The CDR3 is CSVYRENTEAFF. As DNA, the CDR3 is TGCAGCGTCTACAGGGAGAACACTGAAGCTTTCTTT. Looking up the rest from reference TRBV29-1 and TRBJ1-1 gives the full variable domain: SAVISQKPSRDICQRGTSLTIQCQVDSQVTMMFWYRQQPGQSLTLIATANQGSEATYESGFVIDKFPISRPNLTFSTLTVSNMSPEDSSIYLCSVYRENTEAFFGQGTRLTVV.

This sequence joins TRBV4-3 and TRBJ2-3, with TRBD1 identical over 8 bases. Per germline, CDR1 LGHNA and CDR2 YSLEER. This CDR3 is 20 amino acids long. The junction had 17 bases not matched to a gene; V was cut back by 0 bases and J by 3 bases. As DNA, the CDR3 is TGCGCCAGCAGCCAAGATAGGACAGGGTTGAGCGGCCTTAGTACAGATACGCAGTATTTT. It yields the protein CASSQDRTGLSGLSTDTQYF.

The chain carries TRBV9 and TRBJ2-1; TRBD2 might be the D (6 bases). The germline V gene has CDR1 SGDLS and CDR2 YYNGEE. The CDR3 consists of 15 residues. V was clipped by 0 bases and J by 4 bases, with 11 bases between them. CDR3 sequence (DNA): TGTGCCAGCAGCGTAGATGGTAGCGGATACAATGAGCAGTTCTTC. Translating it yields CASSVDGSGYNEQFF. The variable domain in full, with the rest retrieved from reference TRBV9 and TRBJ2-1, is DSGVTQTPKHLITATGQRVTLRCSPRSGDLSVYWYQQSLDQGLQFLIQYYNGEERAKGNILERFSAQQFPDLHSELNLSSLELGDSALYFCASSVDGSGYNEQFFGPGTRLTVL.

This clone was seen once. The V and J genes are TRBV2 and TRBJ1-1, with D uncertain. Germline-derived CDR1 and CDR2 are SNHLY and FYNNEI. Trimming stripped 3 bases from V and 5 bases from J, with 7 bases between. The length of the CDR3 is 12 residues. The CDR3 spells CASSEVGTEAFF. The CDR3 DNA is TGTGCCAGCAGTGAGGTCGGGACTGAAGCTTTCTTT.

The rearrangement uses TRBV19 and TRBJ2-1; D uncertain. The V gene lost 3 bases and the J gene lost 8 bases, with 8 bases spanning the gap. This CDR3 spans 12 amino acids. CDR1 is LNHDA and CDR2 is SQIVND in the germline V gene (reference sequence). The CDR3 sequence: CASSIFGYEQFF. As DNA, the CDR3 is TGTGCCAGTAGTATTTTCGGGTATGAGCAGTTCTTC.

The chain carries TRBV7-2 and TRBJ2-7; tentative D call: TRBD1 (6 bases). With 8 bases removed from V and 6 bases from J, the gap between germline ends came to 23 bases. CDR1 and CDR2 from the germline V gene are SGHTA and FQGNSA. The CDR3 runs 15 residues. The CDR3: CASHNQQGNLGEQYF. The CDR3 DNA is TGTGCCAGCCACAACCAACAGGGTAATCTTGGCGAGCAGTACTTC.

V usage is TRBV18 and J usage is TRBJ2-7, with 9 bases aligning to TRBD2. The CDR3 has 16 amino acids. V shed 2 bases and J 2 bases; nucleotides not matched to a gene: 7. Looked up from germline, CDR1 is KGHSH and CDR2 is LQKENI. The CDR3 DNA sequence: TGTGCCAGCTCACCAGAAGAGCGGGAGGACCCCTACGAGCAGTACTTC. Its protein is CASSPEEREDPYEQYF. The full variable domain, in which reference TRBV18 and TRBJ2-7 provide the parts outside the CDR3, is NAGVMQNPRHLVRRRGQEARLRCSPMKGHSHVYWYRQLPEEGLKFMVYLQKENIIDESGMPKERFSAEFPKEGPSILRIQQVVRGDSAAYFCASSPEEREDPYEQYFGPGTRLTVT.

The chain has TRBV9 and TRBJ2-3, with a weak D call TRBD2 (6 bases). This CDR3 region has 16 residues. The germline V gene has CDR1 SGDLS and CDR2 YYNGEE. V lost 0 bases, J lost 3 bases, and 14 bases lay in between. The CDR3: CASSVGVADSTDTQYF. The CDR3 bases are TGTGCCAGCAGCGTAGGCGTAGCGGATAGTACAGATACGCAGTATTTT.

This chain uses TRBV30 with TRBJ1-1; 8 bases line up with TRBD1. The CDR3 has 19 amino acids. Germline values: CDR1 GTSNPN, CDR2 SVGIG (reference sequence). After removal of 2 bases from V and 5 bases from J, the junction contained 22 bases not matched to a gene. The CDR3 DNA reads TGTGCCTGGAGTCCCCTAGAGTTCCCCGGACAGGGTAGAAGTACTGAAGCTTTCTTT. Translation gives CAWSPLEFPGQGRSTEAFF. Based on the CDR3 plus reference TRBV30 and TRBJ1-1, the full variable domain is SQTIHQWPATLVQPVGSPLSLECTVEGTSNPNLYWYRQAAGRGLQLLFYSVGIGQISSEVPQNLSASRPQDRQFILSSKKLLLSDSGFYLCAWSPLEFPGQGRSTEAFFGQGTRLTVV.

This clone was seen once. The chain uses TRBV5-4 and TRBJ2-5; 16 positions agree with TRBD2. The J call may be incorrect, as the DNA end agrees better with TRBJ2-7. CDR1 and CDR2 from the germline V gene are SGHNT and YYREEE (reference sequence). The CDR3 totals 16 residues. CDR3 protein: CASSLGLAGGHYEQYF. CDR3 nucleotides: TGTGCCAGCAGCCTGGGACTAGCGGGAGGGCACTACGAGCAGTACTTC.

The rearrangement uses TRBV2 and TRBJ2-7; the match to TRBD2 covers 8 bases. The CDR3 loop spans 17 amino acids. Trimming cost V 4 bases and J 2 bases; bases outside gene matches: 13. Germline CDR1 reads SNHLY; CDR2 reads FYNNEI. In DNA form, the CDR3 reads TGTGCCAGCAGTGTAAGATACCGAACTAGCGGTACCTACGAGCAGTACTTC. Amino acids: CASSVRYRTSGTYEQYF.

This rearrangement joins TRBV27 to TRBJ2-1, with a weak D call TRBD1 (6 bases). The CDR3 has 14 amino acids. V dropped 2 bases and J dropped 8 bases, with 13 bases sitting between them. Germline CDR1 and CDR2: MNHEY and SMNVEV (reference sequence). Written as DNA, the CDR3 is TGTGCCAGCAGTTTAGGGACAAGAGCAGATGAGCAGTTCTTC. It translates to CASSLGTRADEQFF.

This clone occurred a few times. This chain uses TRBV7-2 with TRBJ2-1; D may be TRBD1 (5 bases). The V end lost 5 bases, the J end lost 6 bases, and 14 bases lay between the germline ends. The CDR3 runs 14 residues. Germline V gene data show CDR1 as SGHTA and CDR2 as FQGNSA. CDR3 bases: TGTGCCAGCAGCCTCGGCAAGGGGTTCAATGAGCAGTTCTTC. Encoded protein: CASSLGKGFNEQFF.

This clone showed up just a few times. The chain recombines TRBV5-4 with TRBJ2-1; D gene unclear. From germline, CDR1 is SGHNT and CDR2 YYREEE (reference sequence). With 4 bases removed from V and 9 bases from J, the gap between germline ends came to 11 bases. The CDR3 runs 12 residues. The CDR3 protein is CASSQDQFEQFF. The CDR3 DNA reads TGTGCCAGCAGCCAAGATCAGTTTGAGCAGTTCTTC.